A single sample is the source of the 17 T cell receptor beta chains below, sequenced in a study of cytomegalovirus exposure and HLA in healthy donors. The method was immunoSEQ multiplex PCR; TCRdb's version includes in-frame clones alone and lacks a portion of them. This sample has about 400,000 clones, with 86% found just once. The source material was PBMCs. The receptor set was obtained from a woman aged 18-30 years in good health and CMV-seronegative.

This chain links TRBV28 with TRBJ2-2; D possibly corresponds to TRBD1 (5 bases). Trimming pared 5 bases from V and 0 bases from J, leaving 13 bases between. Germline CDR1 is MDHEN and CDR2 is SYDVKM. CDR3 length: 16 residues. This CDR3 reads CASSPGHAANTGELFF. The CDR3 DNA sequence: TGTGCCAGCAGTCCAGGACACGCGGCGAACACCGGGGAGCTGTTTTTT.

This chain connects TRBV5-1 to TRBJ2-2; D is unclear. The CDR3 totals 12 residues. Germline loops: CDR1 SGHRS, CDR2 YFSETQ. V dropped 2 bases and J dropped 8 bases, with 7 bases sitting between them. The CDR3: CASSFPPGELFF. CDR3 bases: TGCGCCAGCAGCTTCCCTCCGGGGGAGCTGTTTTTT.

CDR3 loop: CASSQDGTGFRTLHF. CDR3 DNA: TGTGCCAGCAGCCAAGATGGGACAGGTTTTAGGACCCTCCACTTT. The rearrangement uses TRBV14 and TRBJ1-6; 8 nucleotides align to TRBD1. Germline CDR1 SGHDN, CDR2 FVKESK. After removal of 0 bases from V and 14 bases from J, the junction contained 9 bases not matched to a gene. The CDR3 loop spans 15 amino acids.

The V call is TRBV29-1, the J call TRBJ1-2, with TRBD1 matching over 9 bases. CDR1 is SQVTM, CDR2 ANQGSEA, per germline. CDR3 size: 13 residues. V trimming: 6 bases; J trimming: 7 bases; junction bases outside the gene matches: 9. CDR3 sequence reads: CSVEKSTGGGYTF. CDR3 DNA sequence: TGCAGCGTCGAAAAATCGACAGGGGGTGGCTACACCTTC. Complete variable domain (other parts from reference TRBV29-1 and TRBJ1-2): SAVISQKPSRDICQRGTSLTIQCQVDSQVTMMFWYRQQPGQSLTLIATANQGSEATYESGFVIDKFPISRPNLTFSTLTVSNMSPEDSSIYLCSVEKSTGGGYTFGSGTRLTVV.

The chain has TRBV9 and TRBJ2-7; 11 bases are shared with TRBD1. Germline CDR1 is SGDLS and CDR2 is YYNGEE. CDR3 length equals 13 residues. Trimming cost V 2 bases and J 6 bases; bases outside gene matches: 1. The CDR3 DNA reads as TGTGCCAGCAGCGTCGGGACAGGGGGCGAGCAGTACTTC. Protein product: CASSVGTGGEQYF.

This clone was recorded at least ten times. At the DNA level, this CDR3 is encoded by other sequences in the same sample as well. V and J are TRBV5-6 and TRBJ1-2; TRBD1 agrees at 7 bases. The CDR3 is made up of 13 amino acids. The V segment lost 4 bases and the J segment 8 bases; nucleotides outside the gene matches: 8. CDR1 is SGHDT and CDR2 is YYEEEE in the germline V gene. The CDR3 loop reads CASSPQGEYGYTF. CDR3 DNA sequence: TGTGCCAGCAGCCCGCAGGGGGAATACGGCTACACCTTC.

The chain uses TRBV7-6 and TRBJ2-1; 14 nucleotides agree with TRBD2. The CDR3 runs to 19 residues. The germline CDR1 and CDR2 sequences are SGHVS and FNYEAQ. Trimming at V came to 3 bases and at J to 1 base, leaving 8 bases not matched to a gene. This CDR3 reads CASSFRLAGGKTSYNEQFF. The DNA of the CDR3 is TGTGCCAGCAGCTTCCGACTAGCGGGAGGGAAGACGTCCTACAATGAGCAGTTCTTC.

The rearrangement uses TRBV7-8 and TRBJ2-7, with TRBD2 matching over 9 bases. This CDR3 is built from 14 residues. Unmatched junction bases numbered 0, after V lost 1 base and J lost 2 bases. CDR1 and CDR2 from the germline V gene are SGHVS and FQNEAQ. The CDR3 spells CASSLVAGAYEQYF. CDR3 DNA: TGTGCCAGCAGCTTAGTAGCGGGAGCCTACGAGCAGTACTTC.

The chain has TRBV11-2 and TRBJ2-2; TRBD1 might be the D (6 bases). Trimming shortened V by 0 bases and J by 3 bases, and 14 bases separated the two germline ends. This CDR3 region has 17 residues. Germline V gene data show CDR1 as SGHAT and CDR2 as FQNNGV. The CDR3 reads CASSLDQGTGHTGELFF. DNA for the CDR3: TGTGCCAGCAGCTTAGATCAGGGGACCGGGCACACCGGGGAGCTGTTTTTT.

The rearrangement joins TRBV18 to TRBJ2-7, with 10 bases aligning to TRBD1. The trim removed 6 bases at V and 5 bases at J, leaving 7 bases unmatched. Per the germline V gene, CDR1 is KGHSH and CDR2 is LQKENI. The CDR3 has 14 residues. CDR3 nucleotides: TGTGCCAGCTCCCTGACAGGGGGCGCAGACGAGCAGTACTTC. As protein: CASSLTGGADEQYF.

This clone appeared a single time. The chain is built from TRBV5-4 and TRBJ2-3, with 9 bases matching TRBD2. CDR1 and CDR2 (germline): SGHNT, YYREEE (reference sequence). V shed 4 bases, J shed 4 bases, and the junction held 7 bases outside the gene matches. The CDR3 contains 15 residues. The CDR3 loop reads CASSRSGRSSDTQYF. The CDR3, as DNA: TGTGCCAGCAGCCGTAGCGGGAGATCTTCAGATACGCAGTATTTT.

V is TRBV10-1 and J is TRBJ2-7, with a weak D call TRBD2 (5 bases). CDR1 and CDR2 from the germline V gene are WNHNN and SYGVQD (reference sequence). V dropped 6 bases and J dropped 2 bases, with 14 bases sitting between them. This CDR3 is 14 amino acids long. The CDR3 spells CASSPGIGTYEQYF. In nucleotides, the CDR3 is TGCGCCAGCAGCCCCGGGATCGGAACCTACGAGCAGTACTTC.

This clone has more than one count but fewer than ten. J is TRBJ1-2 and V is TRBV30; D unclear. Trimming pared 3 bases from V and 5 bases from J, leaving 19 bases between. The CDR3 loop spans 15 amino acids. Per the germline V gene, CDR1 is GTSNPN and CDR2 is SVGIG (reference sequence). This CDR3 reads CAWSPQSTRGYGYTF. CDR3 nucleotides: TGTGCCTGGAGCCCTCAGTCTACCCGAGGGTATGGCTACACCTTC. The full variable domain, rest sourced from reference TRBV30 and TRBJ1-2, is SQTIHQWPATLVQPVGSPLSLECTVEGTSNPNLYWYRQAAGRGLQLLFYSVGIGQISSEVPQNLSASRPQDRQFILSSKKLLLSDSGFYLCAWSPQSTRGYGYTFGSGTRLTVV.

Worth noting for this clone: The junction departs from germline at one end; a sequencing error may be responsible. The genes are TRBV2 and TRBJ2-5; TRBD1 might be the D (6 bases). Germline V gene lookup returns CDR1 SNHLY and CDR2 FYNNEI. The CDR3 is 14 residues long. CDR3 region: CASRNTLTDSLRNF. CDR3 DNA sequence: TGTGCCAGCAGAAATACACTAACGGACAGTTTAAGGAACTTC. The full variable domain, in which reference TRBV2 and TRBJ2-5 provide the parts outside the CDR3, is EPEVTQTPSHQVTQMGQEVILRCVPISNHLYFYWYRQILGQKVEFLVSFYNNEISEKSEIFDDQFSVERPDGSNFTLKIRSTKLEDSAMYFCASRNTLTDSLRNFGPGTRLLVL.

The J gene is TRBJ1-1, the V gene TRBV6-5, with unresolved D. V was cut by 6 bases and J by 1 base, with 9 bases left in between. The CDR3 is 13 amino acids. Germline CDR1 MNHEY, CDR2 SVGAGI. The CDR3 sequence is CASRDNTNTEAFF. The DNA for the CDR3 is TGTGCCAGCAGAGACAATACGAACACTGAAGCTTTCTTT.

This chain links TRBV27 with TRBJ2-6; D is ambiguous. CDR3 length: 19 residues. V lost 3 bases, J lost 0 bases, and 18 bases lay in between. CDR1 is MNHEY, CDR2 SMNVEV, per germline (reference sequence). The CDR3 here is CASSFIPVFLSSGANVLTF. The CDR3 nucleotides are TGTGCCAGCAGTTTTATACCAGTTTTCTTAAGCTCTGGGGCCAACGTCCTGACTTTC.

This rearrangement joins TRBV7-3 to TRBJ2-7, with 9 positions matching TRBD1. CDR1 SGHTA and CDR2 FQGTGA come from the germline V gene. V was clipped by 5 bases and J by 5 bases; unmatched bases: 10. The CDR3 consists of 15 residues. CDR3 protein: CASSVGTGLAHEQYF. DNA for the CDR3: TGTGCCAGCAGCGTCGGGACAGGGCTTGCCCACGAGCAGTACTTC.